A single sample gave rise to the 28 T cell receptor beta chains below, sequenced in a study of monozygotic twins with inflammatory bowel disease. TCRdb reprocessed the 5' RACE reads; each CDR3 protein has one entry and no DNA is given. The data include fewer than 450,000 distinct CDR3 sequences; the top ten clones carry 2.6%. The source material was blood. These receptors all stem from a human donor with ulcerative colitis or Crohn's disease, or a healthy co-twin of an affected twin (not recorded which).

The chain combines TRBV20-1 with TRBJ2-1; the D call of TRBD2 rests on TCRdb alone, since no DNA is present to check it. The CDR3 has 16 amino acids. Germline CDR1 reads DFQATT; CDR2 reads SNEGSKA (reference sequence). The chain's CDR3 is CSARTTRGGSYNEQFF.

This chain uses TRBV7-9 with TRBJ2-7. The CDR3 is 11 amino acids. CDR1 is SEHNR and CDR2 is FQNEAQ in the germline V gene (reference sequence). CDR3 in amino acids: CASRQDGEQYF.

This chain links TRBV7-2 with TRBJ2-7; TCRdb's D call of TRBD1 is untestable without DNA. The CDR3 covers 15 residues. Germline V gene data show CDR1 as SGHTA and CDR2 as FQGNSA. The chain's CDR3 is CASSPLYPGQYEQYF.

This sequence joins TRBV5-6 and TRBJ2-3; TCRdb selects TRBD2, and the lack of DNA leaves this call unchecked. Per germline, CDR1 SGHDT and CDR2 YYEEEE. The CDR3 runs to 19 residues. The CDR3: CASGLTPRGSGGQTDTQYF.

V and J are TRBV30 and TRBJ2-5. Germline CDR1 and CDR2: GTSNPN and SVGIG (reference sequence). The CDR3 sequence is 13 residues long. The CDR3 region is CAWSVGLRETQYF.

This chain connects TRBV20-1 to TRBJ2-2. The germline gives CDR1 DFQATT, CDR2 SNEGSKA (reference sequence). CDR3 size: 14 residues. The CDR3 spells CSSPTLCFTRELFF.

The chain carries TRBV12-3 or TRBV12-4 and TRBJ2-7; TCRdb proposes TRBD1, but this gene call is untestable without DNA. This CDR3 region has 16 residues. CDR3: CASSRSRDSLFYEQYF.

The chain uses TRBV6-1 and TRBJ2-3; TCRdb's D call of TRBD1 is untestable without DNA. The CDR3 consists of 16 residues. Germline V gene lookup returns CDR1 MNHNS and CDR2 SASEGT. The CDR3 loop is CAYGVGQGWSTDTQYF.

Here the CDR3 reads CASSLGPHEQFF. This chain links TRBV5-1 with TRBJ2-1. The CDR3 is 12 amino acids. In germline, CDR1 is SGHRS, CDR2 YFSETQ.

The chain is built from TRBV10-2 and TRBJ1-1. This CDR3 spans 14 amino acids. Germline V CDR1 and CDR2: WSHSY, SAAADI. The CDR3 loop reads CASSRGGENTEAFF.

The gene calls are TRBV5-1 and TRBJ1-1; checking the TCRdb D call of TRBD1 is not possible without DNA. This CDR3 spans 16 amino acids. Germline V CDR1 and CDR2: SGHRS, YFSETQ. The CDR3 loop reads CASSLEGGRMNTEAFF. Drawing the rest from reference TRBV5-1 and TRBJ1-1, the complete variable domain is KAGVTQTPRYLIKTRGQQVTLSCSPISGHRSVSWYQQTPGQGLQFLFEYFSETQRNKGNFPGRFSGRQFSNSRSEMNVSTLELGDSALYLCASSLEGGRMNTEAFFGQGTRLTVV.

The chain couples TRBV20-1 to TRBJ1-5; the D call from TCRdb, TRBD1, cannot be confirmed without DNA. CDR1 and CDR2 from the germline V gene are DFQATT and SNEGSKA (reference sequence). This CDR3 has 14 amino acids. The CDR3 is CSARDAGGDQPQHF.

The chain links TRBV7-8 to TRBJ1-1; there is no DNA to check the TCRdb D call of TRBD1. Germline V gives CDR1 SGHVS, CDR2 FQNEAQ. This CDR3 comprises 20 residues. The CDR3 sequence is CASSLAPAQGFLGLNTEAFF.

The CDR3: CAIKGEGETDTQYF. The chain has TRBV12-3 or TRBV12-4 and TRBJ2-3; TCRdb names TRBD1, which stays unverified in the absence of DNA. The CDR3 is made up of 14 amino acids.

The V call is TRBV29-1, the J call TRBJ1-2; TCRdb names TRBD1, which stays unverified in the absence of DNA. Looked up from germline, CDR1 is SQVTM and CDR2 is ANQGSEA. The CDR3 has 14 amino acids. Here the CDR3 reads CSVDLQGIIEGYTF.

The chain is built from TRBV6-1 and TRBJ1-5; absent DNA, TCRdb's TRBD1 call cannot be checked. Germline V CDR1 and CDR2: MNHNS, SASEGT. CDR3 length: 15 residues. The CDR3 loop reads CASRPRTDSNQPQHF.

The chain couples TRBV7-7 to TRBJ2-1; TCRdb outputs TRBD1, but without DNA this stays unchecked. The germline CDR1 and CDR2 sequences are SSHAT and FNYEAQ (reference sequence). The CDR3 is 15 residues long. CDR3 in amino acids: CASSLNPTGYNEQFF.

The genes are TRBV4-1 and TRBJ2-7; the TCRdb D gene call, TRBD2, has no DNA to confirm it. This CDR3 is 15 amino acids long. CDR1 MGHRA and CDR2 YSYEKL come from the germline V gene. The CDR3 loop is CASSQHGEGGSEQYF.

This chain uses TRBV11-2 with TRBJ2-1; TCRdb picks TRBD1, but there is no DNA to check that call. Germline CDR1 is SGHAT and CDR2 is FQNNGV. The CDR3 extends over 21 amino acids. The CDR3 sequence: CASSLDLTGQWVRSSYNEQFF.

The rearrangement uses TRBV5-1 and TRBJ2-7. This CDR3 spans 13 amino acids. Germline V gene data show CDR1 as SGHRS and CDR2 as YFSETQ. The CDR3 loop is CASNHGQNYEQYF. The whole variable domain, remainder taken from reference TRBV5-1 and TRBJ2-7, is KAGVTQTPRYLIKTRGQQVTLSCSPISGHRSVSWYQQTPGQGLQFLFEYFSETQRNKGNFPGRFSGRQFSNSRSEMNVSTLELGDSALYLCASNHGQNYEQYFGPGTRLTVT.

This chain's CDR3 is CASSLNLGGASYNEQFF. The chain couples TRBV7-3 to TRBJ2-1; without DNA, the TCRdb call of TRBD1 cannot be checked. This CDR3 contains 17 residues. The germline V gene encodes CDR1 SGHTA and CDR2 FQGTGA.

The V and J genes are TRBV5-1 and TRBJ1-2. Germline CDR1 is SGHRS and CDR2 is YFSETQ. The CDR3 is made up of 16 amino acids. CDR3 in amino acids: CASSLVDGHRNYGYTF.

This chain connects TRBV7-9 to TRBJ2-7; the TCRdb call, TRBD2, lacks DNA for checking. There are 15 residues in the CDR3. CDR1 and CDR2 from the germline V gene are SEHNR and FQNEAQ (reference sequence). CDR3 protein: CASSLASGGLYEQYF. The full variable domain, its missing parts supplied by reference TRBV7-9 and TRBJ2-7, is DTGVSQNPRHKITKRGQNVTFRCDPISEHNRLYWYRQTLGQGPEFLTYFQNEAQLEKSRLLSDRFSAERPKGSFSTLEIQRTEQGDSAMYLCASSLASGGLYEQYFGPGTRLTVT.

The genes are TRBV4-3 and TRBJ2-2; TCRdb's D call of TRBD1 is untestable without DNA. Germline V gene data show CDR1 as LGHNA and CDR2 as YSLEER. The CDR3 spans 15 residues. CDR3 loop: CASSQDYPGTGELFF.

The chain joins TRBV29-1 to TRBJ2-4; TCRdb's D gene call, TRBD1, goes unchecked for lack of DNA. Germline CDR1 and CDR2: SQVTM and ANQGSEA. This CDR3 is 13 amino acids long. CDR3 protein: CSVVTGNVDIQYF. Full variable domain (rest looked up from reference TRBV29-1 and TRBJ2-4): SAVISQKPSRDICQRGTSLTIQCQVDSQVTMMFWYRQQPGQSLTLIATANQGSEATYESGFVIDKFPISRPNLTFSTLTVSNMSPEDSSIYLCSVVTGNVDIQYFGAGTRLSVL.

The V and J genes are TRBV18 and TRBJ1-4; the D call from TCRdb, TRBD1, cannot be confirmed without DNA. Germline CDR1 reads KGHSH; CDR2 reads LQKENI. This CDR3 contains 14 residues. The CDR3 region is CASSIGGPPEKLFF.

The J gene is TRBJ2-7, the V gene TRBV9. The CDR3 is 14 residues long. Germline V gives CDR1 SGDLS, CDR2 YYNGEE. The CDR3 sequence: CASSVVGSSYEQYF.

V is TRBV7-9 and J is TRBJ2-3; checking the TCRdb D call of TRBD1 is not possible without DNA. CDR1 is SEHNR, CDR2 FQNEAQ, per germline (reference sequence). This CDR3 is 17 amino acids long. CDR3 sequence: CASSLRAGPTSTDTQYF.